Shown below are 2 T cell receptor beta chains from a single sample sequenced in a study of cytomegalovirus exposure and HLA in healthy donors. The primer mix had 60 Vbeta and 13 Jbeta primers. Sequenced by immunoSEQ multiplex PCR; TCRdb stores in-frame clones only, minus some. The sample includes 180,000 or so clones, approximately 81% of them seen just once. Sequencing input: PBMCs. Source of these receptors: a woman aged 18 to 35 in good health and CMV-seronegative.

V usage is TRBV7-9 and J usage is TRBJ2-7; 7 bases map to TRBD1. The CDR3 loop spans 15 amino acids. Germline CDR1 reads SEHNR; CDR2 reads FQNEAQ (reference sequence). Losses at the gene ends were 5 bases for V and 3 bases for J; bases not matched to a gene: 10. The CDR3 DNA follows: TGTGCCAGCAGCCCCCGCCGACAGGGTATCTACGAGCAGTACTTC. Translated, it gives CASSPRRQGIYEQYF.

The V and J genes are TRBV29-1 and TRBJ2-7, with D unresolved. Per germline, CDR1 SQVTM and CDR2 ANQGSEA. V lost 7 bases and J 0 bases, leaving 7 bases between the germline ends. CDR3 size: 11 residues. The CDR3 DNA sequence: TGCAGCGGAAGGAGCTCCTACGAGCAGTACTTC. Its translation: CSGRSSYEQYF.